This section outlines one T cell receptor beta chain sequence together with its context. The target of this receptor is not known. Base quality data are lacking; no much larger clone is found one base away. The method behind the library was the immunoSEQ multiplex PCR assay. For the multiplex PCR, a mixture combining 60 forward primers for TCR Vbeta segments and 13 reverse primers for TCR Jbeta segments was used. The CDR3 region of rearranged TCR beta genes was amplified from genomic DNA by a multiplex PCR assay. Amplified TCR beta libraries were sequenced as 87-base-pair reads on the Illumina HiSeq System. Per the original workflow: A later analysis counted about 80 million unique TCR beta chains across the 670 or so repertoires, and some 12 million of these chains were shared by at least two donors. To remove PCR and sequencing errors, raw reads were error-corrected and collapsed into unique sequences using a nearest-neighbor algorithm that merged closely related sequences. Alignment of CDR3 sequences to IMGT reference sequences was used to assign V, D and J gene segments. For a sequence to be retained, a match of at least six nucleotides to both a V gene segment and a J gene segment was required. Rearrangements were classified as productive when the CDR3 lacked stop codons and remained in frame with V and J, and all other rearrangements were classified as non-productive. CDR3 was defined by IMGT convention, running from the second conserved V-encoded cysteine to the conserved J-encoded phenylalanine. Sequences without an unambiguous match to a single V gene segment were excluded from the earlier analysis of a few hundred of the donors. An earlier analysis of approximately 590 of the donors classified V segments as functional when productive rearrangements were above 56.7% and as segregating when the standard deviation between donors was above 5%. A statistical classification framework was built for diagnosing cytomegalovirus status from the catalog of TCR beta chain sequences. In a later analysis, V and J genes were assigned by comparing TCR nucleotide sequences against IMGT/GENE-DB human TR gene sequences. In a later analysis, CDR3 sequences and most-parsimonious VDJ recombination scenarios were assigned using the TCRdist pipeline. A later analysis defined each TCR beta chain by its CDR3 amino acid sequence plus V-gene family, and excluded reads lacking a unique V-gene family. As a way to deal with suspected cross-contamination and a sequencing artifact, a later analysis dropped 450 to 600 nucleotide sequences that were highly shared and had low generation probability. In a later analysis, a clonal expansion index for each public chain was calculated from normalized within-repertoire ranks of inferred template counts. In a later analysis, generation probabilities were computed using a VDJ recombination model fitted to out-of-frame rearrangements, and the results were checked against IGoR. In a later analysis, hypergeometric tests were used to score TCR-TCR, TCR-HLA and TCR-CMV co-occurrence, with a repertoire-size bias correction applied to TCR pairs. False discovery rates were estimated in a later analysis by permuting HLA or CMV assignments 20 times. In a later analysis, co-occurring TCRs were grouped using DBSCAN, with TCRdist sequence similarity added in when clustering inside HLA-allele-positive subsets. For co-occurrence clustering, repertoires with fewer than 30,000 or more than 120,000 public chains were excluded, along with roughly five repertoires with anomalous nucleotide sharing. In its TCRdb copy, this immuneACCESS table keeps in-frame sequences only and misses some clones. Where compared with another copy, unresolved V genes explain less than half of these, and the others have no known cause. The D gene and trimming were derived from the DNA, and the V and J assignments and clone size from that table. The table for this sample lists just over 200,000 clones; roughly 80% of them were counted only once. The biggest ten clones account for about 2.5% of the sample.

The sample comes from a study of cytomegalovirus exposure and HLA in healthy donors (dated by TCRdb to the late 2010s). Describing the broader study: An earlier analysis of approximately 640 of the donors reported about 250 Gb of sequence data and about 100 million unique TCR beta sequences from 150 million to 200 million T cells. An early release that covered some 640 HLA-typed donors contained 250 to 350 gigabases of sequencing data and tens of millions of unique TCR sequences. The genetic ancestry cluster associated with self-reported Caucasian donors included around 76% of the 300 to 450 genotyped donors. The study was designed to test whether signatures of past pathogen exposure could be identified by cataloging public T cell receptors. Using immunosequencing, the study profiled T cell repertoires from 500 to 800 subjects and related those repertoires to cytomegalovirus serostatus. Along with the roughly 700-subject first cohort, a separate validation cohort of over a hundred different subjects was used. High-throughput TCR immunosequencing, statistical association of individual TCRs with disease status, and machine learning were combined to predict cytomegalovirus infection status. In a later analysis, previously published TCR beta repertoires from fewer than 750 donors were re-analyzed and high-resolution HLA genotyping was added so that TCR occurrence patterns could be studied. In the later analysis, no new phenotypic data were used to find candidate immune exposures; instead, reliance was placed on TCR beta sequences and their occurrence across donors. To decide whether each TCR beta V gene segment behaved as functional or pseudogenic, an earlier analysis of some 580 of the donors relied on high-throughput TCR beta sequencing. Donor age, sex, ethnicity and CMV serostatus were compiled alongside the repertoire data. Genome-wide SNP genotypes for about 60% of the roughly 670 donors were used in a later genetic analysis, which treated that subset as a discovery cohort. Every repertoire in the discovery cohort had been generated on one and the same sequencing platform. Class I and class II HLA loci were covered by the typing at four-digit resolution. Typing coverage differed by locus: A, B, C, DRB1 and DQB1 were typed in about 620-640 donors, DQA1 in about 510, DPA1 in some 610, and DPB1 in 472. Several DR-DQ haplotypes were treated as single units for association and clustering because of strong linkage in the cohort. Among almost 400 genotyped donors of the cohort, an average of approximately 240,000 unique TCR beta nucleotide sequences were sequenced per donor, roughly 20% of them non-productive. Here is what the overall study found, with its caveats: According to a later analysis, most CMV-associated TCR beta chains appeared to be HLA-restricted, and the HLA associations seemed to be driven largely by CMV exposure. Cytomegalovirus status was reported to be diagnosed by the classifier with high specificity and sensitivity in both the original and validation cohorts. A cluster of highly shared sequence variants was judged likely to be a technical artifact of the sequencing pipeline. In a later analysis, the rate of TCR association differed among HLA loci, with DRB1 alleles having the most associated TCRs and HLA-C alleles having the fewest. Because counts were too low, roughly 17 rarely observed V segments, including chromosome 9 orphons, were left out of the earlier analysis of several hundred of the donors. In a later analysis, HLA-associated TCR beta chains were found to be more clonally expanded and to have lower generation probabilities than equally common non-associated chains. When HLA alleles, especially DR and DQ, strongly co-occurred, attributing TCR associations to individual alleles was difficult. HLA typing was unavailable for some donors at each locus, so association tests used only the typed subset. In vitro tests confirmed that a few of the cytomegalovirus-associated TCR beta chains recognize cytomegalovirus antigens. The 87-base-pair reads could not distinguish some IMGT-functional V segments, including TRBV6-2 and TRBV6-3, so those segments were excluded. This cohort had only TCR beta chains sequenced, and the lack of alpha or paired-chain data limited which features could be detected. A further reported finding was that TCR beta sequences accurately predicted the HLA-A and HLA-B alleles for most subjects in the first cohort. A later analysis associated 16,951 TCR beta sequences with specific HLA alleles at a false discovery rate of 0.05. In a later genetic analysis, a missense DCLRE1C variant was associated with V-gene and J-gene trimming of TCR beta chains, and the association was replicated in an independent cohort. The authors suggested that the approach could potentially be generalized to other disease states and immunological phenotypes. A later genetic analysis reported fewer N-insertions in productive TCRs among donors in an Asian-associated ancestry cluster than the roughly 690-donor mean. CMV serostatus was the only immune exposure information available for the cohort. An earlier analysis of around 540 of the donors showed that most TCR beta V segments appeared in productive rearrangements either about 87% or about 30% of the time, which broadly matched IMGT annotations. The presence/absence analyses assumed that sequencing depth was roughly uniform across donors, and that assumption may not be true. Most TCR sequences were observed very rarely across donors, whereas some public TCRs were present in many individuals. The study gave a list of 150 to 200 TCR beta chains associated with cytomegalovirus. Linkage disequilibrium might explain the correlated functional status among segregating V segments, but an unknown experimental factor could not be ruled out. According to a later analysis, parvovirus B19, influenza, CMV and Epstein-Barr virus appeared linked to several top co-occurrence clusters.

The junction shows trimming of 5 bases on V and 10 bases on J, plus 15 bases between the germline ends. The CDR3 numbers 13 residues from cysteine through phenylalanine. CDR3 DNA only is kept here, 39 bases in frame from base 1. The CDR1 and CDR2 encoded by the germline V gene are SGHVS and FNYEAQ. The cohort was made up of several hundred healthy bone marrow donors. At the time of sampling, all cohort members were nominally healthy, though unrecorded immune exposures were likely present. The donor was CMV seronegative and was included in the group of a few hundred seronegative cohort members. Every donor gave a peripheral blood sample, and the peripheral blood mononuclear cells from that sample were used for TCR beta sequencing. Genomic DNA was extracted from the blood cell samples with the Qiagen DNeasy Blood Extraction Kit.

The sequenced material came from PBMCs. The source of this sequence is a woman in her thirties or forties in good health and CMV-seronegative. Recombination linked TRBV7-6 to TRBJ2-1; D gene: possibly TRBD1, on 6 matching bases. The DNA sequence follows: TGTGCCAGCAGCGTAGACTACGGGACAGAGCAGTTCTTC. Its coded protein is CASSVDYGTEQFF.